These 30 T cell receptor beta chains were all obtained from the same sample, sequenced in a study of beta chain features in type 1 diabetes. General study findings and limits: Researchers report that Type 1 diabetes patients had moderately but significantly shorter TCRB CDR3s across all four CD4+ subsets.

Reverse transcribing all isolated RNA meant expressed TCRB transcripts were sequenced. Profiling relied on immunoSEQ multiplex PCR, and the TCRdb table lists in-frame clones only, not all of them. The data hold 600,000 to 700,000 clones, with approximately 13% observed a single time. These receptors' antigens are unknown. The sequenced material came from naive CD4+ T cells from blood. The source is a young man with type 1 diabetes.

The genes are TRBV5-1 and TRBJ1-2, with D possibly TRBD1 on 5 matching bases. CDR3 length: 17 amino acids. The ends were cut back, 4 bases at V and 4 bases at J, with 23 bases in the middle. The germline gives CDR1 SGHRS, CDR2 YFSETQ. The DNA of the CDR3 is TGCGCCAGCAGCACGGATCCCCAATCAGGAGGGGTCTATGGCTACACCTTC. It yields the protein CASSTDPQSGGVYGYTF.

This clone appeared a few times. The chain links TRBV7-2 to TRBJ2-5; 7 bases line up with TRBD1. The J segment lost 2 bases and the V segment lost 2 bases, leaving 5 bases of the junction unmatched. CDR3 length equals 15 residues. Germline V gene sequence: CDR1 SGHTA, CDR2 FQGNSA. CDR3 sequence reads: CASSLTTGFQETQYF. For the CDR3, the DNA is TGTGCCAGCAGCTTAACGACAGGGTTTCAAGAGACCCAGTACTTC.

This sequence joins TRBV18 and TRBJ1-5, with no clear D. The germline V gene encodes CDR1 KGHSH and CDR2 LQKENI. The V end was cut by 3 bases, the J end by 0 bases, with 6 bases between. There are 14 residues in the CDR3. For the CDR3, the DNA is TGTGCCAGCTCACCTGTAGGTAGCAATCAGCCCCAGCATTTT. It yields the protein CASSPVGSNQPQHF.

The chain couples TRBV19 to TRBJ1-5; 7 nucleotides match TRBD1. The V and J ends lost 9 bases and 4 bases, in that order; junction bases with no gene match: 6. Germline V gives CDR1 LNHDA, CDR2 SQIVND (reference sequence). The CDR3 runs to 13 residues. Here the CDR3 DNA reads TGTGCCAGCAGAGGACAGGAAAATCAGCCCCAGCATTTT. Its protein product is CASRGQENQPQHF.

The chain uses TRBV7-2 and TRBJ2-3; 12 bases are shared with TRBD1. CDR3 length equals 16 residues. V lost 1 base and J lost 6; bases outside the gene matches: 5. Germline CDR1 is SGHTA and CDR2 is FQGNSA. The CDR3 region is CASSLGGTGGWDTQYF. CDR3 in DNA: TGTGCCAGCAGCTTAGGAGGGACAGGGGGCTGGGATACGCAGTATTTT.

CDR3: CASSSTALAGGSTEQFF. The CDR3 region has the DNA TGTGCCAGCAGCTCGACGGCACTAGCGGGGGGTTCCACTGAGCAGTTCTTC. The chain links TRBV7-6 to TRBJ2-1; 12 nucleotides align to TRBD2. Germline lookup yields CDR1 SGHVS and CDR2 FNYEAQ. Trimming at V came to 4 bases and at J to 9 bases, leaving 13 bases not matched to a gene. The CDR3 extends over 17 amino acids. Together with reference TRBV7-6 and TRBJ2-1, the CDR3 gives the full variable domain: GAGVSQSPRYKVTKRGQDVALRCDPISGHVSLYWYRQALGQGPEFLTYFNYEAQQDKSGLPNDRFSAERPEGSISTLTIQRTEQRDSAMYRCASSSTALAGGSTEQFFGPGTRLTVL.

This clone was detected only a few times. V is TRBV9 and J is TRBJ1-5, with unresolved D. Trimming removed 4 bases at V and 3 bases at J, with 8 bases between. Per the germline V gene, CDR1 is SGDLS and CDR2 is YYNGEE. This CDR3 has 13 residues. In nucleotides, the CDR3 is TGTGCCAGCAGCCCCTCTATCAATCAGCCCCAGCATTTT. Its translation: CASSPSINQPQHF.

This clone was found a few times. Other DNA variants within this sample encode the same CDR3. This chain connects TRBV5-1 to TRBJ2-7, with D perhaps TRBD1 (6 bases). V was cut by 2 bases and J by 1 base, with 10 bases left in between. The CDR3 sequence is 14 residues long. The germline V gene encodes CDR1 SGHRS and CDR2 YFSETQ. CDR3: CASSLTGISYEQYF. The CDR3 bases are TGCGCCAGCAGCTTAACAGGGATTTCCTACGAGCAGTACTTC.

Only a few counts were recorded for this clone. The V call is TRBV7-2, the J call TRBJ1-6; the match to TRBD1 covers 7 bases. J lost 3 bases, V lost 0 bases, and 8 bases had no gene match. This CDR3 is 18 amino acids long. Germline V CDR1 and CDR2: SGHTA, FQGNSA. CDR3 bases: TGTGCCAGCAGCTTAGCCCTACAGGGGTTTTTCTATAATTCACCCCTCCACTTT. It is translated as CASSLALQGFFYNSPLHF.

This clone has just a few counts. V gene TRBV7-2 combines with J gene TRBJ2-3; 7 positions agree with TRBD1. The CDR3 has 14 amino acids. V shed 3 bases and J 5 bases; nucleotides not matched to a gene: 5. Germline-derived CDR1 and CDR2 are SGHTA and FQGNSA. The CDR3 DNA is TGTGCCAGCAGCTTCGGGACAGTACTAGATACGCAGTATTTT. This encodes CASSFGTVLDTQYF.

CDR3 region: CSVTGQGLDTQYF. The CDR3 DNA reads as TGCAGCGTAACGGGACAGGGCTTAGATACGCAGTATTTT. The rearrangement uses TRBV29-1 and TRBJ2-3, with 9 bases identical to TRBD1. Germline loops: CDR1 SQVTM, CDR2 ANQGSEA. J lost 5 bases, V lost 6 bases, and 6 bases had no gene match. This CDR3 comprises 13 residues.

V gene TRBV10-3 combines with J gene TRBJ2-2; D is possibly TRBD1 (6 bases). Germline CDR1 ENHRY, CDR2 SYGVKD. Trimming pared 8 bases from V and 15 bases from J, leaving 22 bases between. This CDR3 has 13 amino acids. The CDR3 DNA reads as TGTGCCATCTCACTAGGACAGCACCGGGGAATGTTTTTT. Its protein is CAISLGQHRGMFF.

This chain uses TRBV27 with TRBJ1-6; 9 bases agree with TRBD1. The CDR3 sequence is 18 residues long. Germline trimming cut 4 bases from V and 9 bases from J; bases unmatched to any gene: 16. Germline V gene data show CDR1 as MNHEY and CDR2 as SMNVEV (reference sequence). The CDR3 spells CASSSLPPDRGRSSPLHF. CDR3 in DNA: TGTGCCAGCAGTTCGCTACCCCCAGACAGGGGGAGGTCTTCACCCCTCCACTTT.

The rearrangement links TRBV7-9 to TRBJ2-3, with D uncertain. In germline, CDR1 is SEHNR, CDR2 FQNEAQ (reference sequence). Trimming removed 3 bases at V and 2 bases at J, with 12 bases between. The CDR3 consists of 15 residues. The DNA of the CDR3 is TGTGCCAGCAGCTTCATCACGGTGATCACAGATACGCAGTATTTT. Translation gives CASSFITVITDTQYF. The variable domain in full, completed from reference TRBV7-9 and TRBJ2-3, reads DTGVSQNPRHKITKRGQNVTFRCDPISEHNRLYWYRQTLGQGPEFLTYFQNEAQLEKSRLLSDRFSAERPKGSFSTLEIQRTEQGDSAMYLCASSFITVITDTQYFGPGTRLTVL.

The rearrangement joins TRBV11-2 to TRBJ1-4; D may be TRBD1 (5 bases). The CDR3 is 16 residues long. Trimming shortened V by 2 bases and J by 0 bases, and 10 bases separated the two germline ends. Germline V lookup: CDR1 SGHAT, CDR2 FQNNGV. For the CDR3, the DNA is TGTGCCAGCAGCTTACGGACAATTGCAACTAATGAAAAACTGTTTTTT. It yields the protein CASSLRTIATNEKLFF.

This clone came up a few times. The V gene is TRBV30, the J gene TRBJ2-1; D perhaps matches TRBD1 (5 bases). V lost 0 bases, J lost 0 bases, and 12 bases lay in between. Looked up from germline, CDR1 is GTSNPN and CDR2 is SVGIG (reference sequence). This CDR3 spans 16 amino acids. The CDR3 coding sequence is TGTGCCTGGAGTGTACAGGCGTCTAGCTCCTACAATGAGCAGTTCTTC. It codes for CAWSVQASSSYNEQFF.

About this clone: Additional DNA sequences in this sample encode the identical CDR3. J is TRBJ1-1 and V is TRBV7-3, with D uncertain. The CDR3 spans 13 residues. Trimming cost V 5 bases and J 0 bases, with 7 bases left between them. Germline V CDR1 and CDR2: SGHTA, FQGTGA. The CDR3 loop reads CASSLTLNTEAFF. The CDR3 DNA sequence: TGTGCCAGCAGCCTTACATTGAACACTGAAGCTTTCTTT.

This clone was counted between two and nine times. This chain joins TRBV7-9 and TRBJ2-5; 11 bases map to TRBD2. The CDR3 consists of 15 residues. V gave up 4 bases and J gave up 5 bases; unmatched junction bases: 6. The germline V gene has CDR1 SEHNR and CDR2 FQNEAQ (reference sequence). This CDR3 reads CASSSGLAGLETQYF. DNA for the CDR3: TGTGCCAGCAGCTCAGGACTAGCGGGTTTGGAGACCCAGTACTTC.

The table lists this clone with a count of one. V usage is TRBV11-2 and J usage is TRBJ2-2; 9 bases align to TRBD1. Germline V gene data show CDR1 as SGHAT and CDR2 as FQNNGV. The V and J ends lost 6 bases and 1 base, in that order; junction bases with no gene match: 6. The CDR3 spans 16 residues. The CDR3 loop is CASRPPGQGNTGELFF. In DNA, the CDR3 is TGTGCCAGCAGACCGCCGGGACAGGGGAACACCGGGGAGCTGTTTTTT.

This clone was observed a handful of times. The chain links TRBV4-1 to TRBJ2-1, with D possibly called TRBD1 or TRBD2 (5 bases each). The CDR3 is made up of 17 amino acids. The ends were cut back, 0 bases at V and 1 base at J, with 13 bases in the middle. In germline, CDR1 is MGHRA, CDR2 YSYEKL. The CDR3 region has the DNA TGCGCCAGCAGCCAAGATCACACGGGACCATCCTACAATGAGCAGTTCTTC. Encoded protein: CASSQDHTGPSYNEQFF.

The CDR3 bases are TGTGCCATCAGTGAGCGGGGACAGGGCGGGAATTCACCCCTCCACTTT. Translating it yields CAISERGQGGNSPLHF. The V gene is TRBV10-3, the J gene TRBJ1-6, with 9 bases matching TRBD1. The CDR3 has 16 amino acids. The germline V gene encodes CDR1 ENHRY and CDR2 SYGVKD. The ends lost 2 bases at V and 7 bases at J; junction bases unmatched: 6.

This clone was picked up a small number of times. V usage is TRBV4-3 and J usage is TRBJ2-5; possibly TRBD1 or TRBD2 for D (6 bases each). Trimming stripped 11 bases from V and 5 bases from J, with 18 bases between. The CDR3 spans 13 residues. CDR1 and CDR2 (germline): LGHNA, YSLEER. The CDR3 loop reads CAYSLGGWETQYF. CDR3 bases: TGCGCCTATTCCCTGGGGGGCTGGGAGACCCAGTACTTC.

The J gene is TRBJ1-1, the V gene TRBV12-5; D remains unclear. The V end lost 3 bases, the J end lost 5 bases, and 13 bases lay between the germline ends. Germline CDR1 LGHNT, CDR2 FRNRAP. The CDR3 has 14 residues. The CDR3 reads CASGLDGIGTEAFF. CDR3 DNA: TGTGCTAGTGGTTTAGACGGGATAGGAACTGAAGCTTTCTTT.

The CDR3 DNA is TGTGCCAGCAGTTACCTCCAGCGGGGGGCCACAGATACGCAGTATTTT. Its protein product is CASSYLQRGATDTQYF. The rearrangement joins TRBV6-5 to TRBJ2-3; 9 bases align to TRBD2. With V trimmed by 2 bases and J by 2 bases, 5 bases remained unmatched. Per the germline V gene, CDR1 is MNHEY and CDR2 is SVGAGI. The CDR3 has 16 residues.

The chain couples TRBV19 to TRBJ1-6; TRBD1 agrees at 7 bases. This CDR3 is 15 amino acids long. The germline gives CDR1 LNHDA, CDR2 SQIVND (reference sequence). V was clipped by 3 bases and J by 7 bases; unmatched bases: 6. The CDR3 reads CASSMAGTVNSPLHF. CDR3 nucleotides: TGTGCCAGTAGTATGGCCGGGACAGTGAATTCACCCCTCCACTTT. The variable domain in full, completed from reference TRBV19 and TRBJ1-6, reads DGGITQSPKYLFRKEGQNVTLSCEQNLNHDAMYWYRQDPGQGLRLIYYSQIVNDFQKGDIAEGYSVSREKKESFPLTVTSAQKNPTAFYLCASSMAGTVNSPLHFGNGTRLTVT.

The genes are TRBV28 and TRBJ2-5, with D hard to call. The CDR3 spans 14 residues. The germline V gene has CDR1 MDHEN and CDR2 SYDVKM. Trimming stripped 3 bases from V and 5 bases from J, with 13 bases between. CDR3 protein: CASSFTIDGETQYF. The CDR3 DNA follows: TGTGCCAGCAGTTTCACGATCGACGGGGAGACCCAGTACTTC.

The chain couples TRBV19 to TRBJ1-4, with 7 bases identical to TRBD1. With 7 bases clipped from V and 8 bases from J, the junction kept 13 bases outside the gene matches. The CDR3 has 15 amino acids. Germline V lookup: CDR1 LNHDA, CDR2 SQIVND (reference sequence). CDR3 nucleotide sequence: TGTGCCAGTACCTCACTGACAGGGAGTTCAGAAAAACTGTTTTTT. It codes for CASTSLTGSSEKLFF.

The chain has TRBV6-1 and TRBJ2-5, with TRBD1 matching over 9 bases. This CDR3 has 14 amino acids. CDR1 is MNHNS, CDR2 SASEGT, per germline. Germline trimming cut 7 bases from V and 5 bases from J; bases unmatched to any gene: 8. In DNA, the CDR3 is TGTGCCAGCACAGGACAGGGGAGCGGGGAGACCCAGTACTTC. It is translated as CASTGQGSGETQYF.

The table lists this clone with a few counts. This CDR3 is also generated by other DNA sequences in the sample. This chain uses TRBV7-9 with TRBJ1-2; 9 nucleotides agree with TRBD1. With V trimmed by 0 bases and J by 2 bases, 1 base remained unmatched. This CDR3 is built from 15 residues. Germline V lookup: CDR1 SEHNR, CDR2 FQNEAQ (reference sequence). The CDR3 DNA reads TGTGCCAGCAGCTTAGCGACAGGGGGAAACTATGGCTACACCTTC. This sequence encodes CASSLATGGNYGYTF.

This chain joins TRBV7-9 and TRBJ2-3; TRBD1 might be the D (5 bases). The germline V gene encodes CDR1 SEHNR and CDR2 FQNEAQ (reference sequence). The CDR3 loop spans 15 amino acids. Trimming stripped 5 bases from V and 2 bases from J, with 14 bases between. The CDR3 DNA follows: TGTGCCAGCAGCGATTATGGGGCCCCCACAGATACGCAGTATTTT. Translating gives CASSDYGAPTDTQYF. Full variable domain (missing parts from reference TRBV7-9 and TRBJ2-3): DTGVSQNPRHKITKRGQNVTFRCDPISEHNRLYWYRQTLGQGPEFLTYFQNEAQLEKSRLLSDRFSAERPKGSFSTLEIQRTEQGDSAMYLCASSDYGAPTDTQYFGPGTRLTVL.